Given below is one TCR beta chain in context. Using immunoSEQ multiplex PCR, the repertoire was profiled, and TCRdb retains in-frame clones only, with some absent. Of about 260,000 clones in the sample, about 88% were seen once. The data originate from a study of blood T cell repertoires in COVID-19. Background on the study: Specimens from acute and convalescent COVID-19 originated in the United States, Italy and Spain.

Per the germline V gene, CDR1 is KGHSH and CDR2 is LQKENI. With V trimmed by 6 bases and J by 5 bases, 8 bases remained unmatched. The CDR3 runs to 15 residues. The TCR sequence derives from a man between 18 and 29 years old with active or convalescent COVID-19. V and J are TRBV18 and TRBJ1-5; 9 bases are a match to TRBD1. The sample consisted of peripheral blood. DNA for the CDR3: TGTGCCAGCTCGCCGCTACAGGGGGCGCATCAGCCCCAGCATTTT. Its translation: CASSPLQGAHQPQHF.